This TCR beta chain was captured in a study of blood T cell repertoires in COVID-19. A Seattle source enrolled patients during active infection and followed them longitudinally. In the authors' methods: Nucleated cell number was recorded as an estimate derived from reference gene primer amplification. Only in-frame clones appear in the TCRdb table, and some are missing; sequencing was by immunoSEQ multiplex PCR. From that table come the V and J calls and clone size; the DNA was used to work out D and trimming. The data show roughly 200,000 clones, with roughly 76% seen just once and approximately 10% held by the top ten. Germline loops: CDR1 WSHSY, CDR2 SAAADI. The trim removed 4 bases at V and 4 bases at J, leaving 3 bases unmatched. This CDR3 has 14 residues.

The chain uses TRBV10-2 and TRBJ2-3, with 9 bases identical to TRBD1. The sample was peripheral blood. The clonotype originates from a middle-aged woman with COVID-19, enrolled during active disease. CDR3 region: CASSGGQGADTQYF. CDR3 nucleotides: TGCGCCAGCAGTGGGGGACAGGGCGCAGATACGCAGTATTTT.